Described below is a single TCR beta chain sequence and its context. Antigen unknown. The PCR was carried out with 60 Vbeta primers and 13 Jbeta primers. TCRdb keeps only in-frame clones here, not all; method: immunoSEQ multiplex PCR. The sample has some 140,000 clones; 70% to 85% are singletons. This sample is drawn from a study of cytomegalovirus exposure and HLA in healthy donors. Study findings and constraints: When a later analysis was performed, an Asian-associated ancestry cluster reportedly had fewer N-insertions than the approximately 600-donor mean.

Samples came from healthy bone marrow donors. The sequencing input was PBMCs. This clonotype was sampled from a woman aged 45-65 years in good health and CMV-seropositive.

The CDR3 bases are TGTGCCAGCAGGGAAGGACAGGGGAACGATTCACCCCTCCACTTT. Amino acids: CASREGQGNDSPLHF. The V gene is TRBV6-4, the J gene TRBJ1-6; 9 nucleotides align to TRBD1. Germline V CDR1 and CDR2: MRHNA, SNTAGT. The V gene end was trimmed by 6 bases and the J gene end by 8 bases; junction bases not matched to a gene: 8. There are 15 residues in the CDR3.